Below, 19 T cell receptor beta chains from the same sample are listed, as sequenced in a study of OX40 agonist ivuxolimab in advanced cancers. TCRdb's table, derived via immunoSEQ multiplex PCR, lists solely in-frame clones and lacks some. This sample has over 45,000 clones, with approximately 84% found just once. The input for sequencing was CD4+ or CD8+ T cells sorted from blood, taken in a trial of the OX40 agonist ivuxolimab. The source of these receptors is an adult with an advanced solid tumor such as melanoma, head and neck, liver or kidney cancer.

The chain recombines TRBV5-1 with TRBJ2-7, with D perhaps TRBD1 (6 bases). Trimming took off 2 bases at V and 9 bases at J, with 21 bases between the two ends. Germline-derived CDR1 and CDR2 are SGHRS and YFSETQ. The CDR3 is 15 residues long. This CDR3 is CASSLRPTQGMGQYF. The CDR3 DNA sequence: TGCGCCAGCAGCTTAAGACCCACCCAGGGGATGGGGCAGTACTTC.

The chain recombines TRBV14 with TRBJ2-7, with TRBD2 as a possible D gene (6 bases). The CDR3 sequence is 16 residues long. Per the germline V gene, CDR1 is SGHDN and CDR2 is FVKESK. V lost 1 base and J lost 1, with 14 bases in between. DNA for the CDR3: TGTGCCAGCAGCCAAGGAGCTGGGACTCTATCCTACGAGCAGTACTTC. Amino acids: CASSQGAGTLSYEQYF. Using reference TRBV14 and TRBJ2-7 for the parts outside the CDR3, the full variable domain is EAGVTQFPSHSVIEKGQTVTLRCDPISGHDNLYWYRRVMGKEIKFLLHFVKESKQDESGMPNNRFLAERTGGTYSTLKVQPAELEDSGVYFCASSQGAGTLSYEQYFGPGTRLTVT.

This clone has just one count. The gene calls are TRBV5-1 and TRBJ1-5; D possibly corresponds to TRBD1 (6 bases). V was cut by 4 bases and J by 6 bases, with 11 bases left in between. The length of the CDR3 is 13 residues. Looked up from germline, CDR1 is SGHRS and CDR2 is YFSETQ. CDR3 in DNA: TGCGCCAGCAGCGTCGAGGGGGGTCAGCCCCAGCATTTT. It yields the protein CASSVEGGQPQHF. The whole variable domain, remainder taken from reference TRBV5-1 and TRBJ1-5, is KAGVTQTPRYLIKTRGQQVTLSCSPISGHRSVSWYQQTPGQGLQFLFEYFSETQRNKGNFPGRFSGRQFSNSRSEMNVSTLELGDSALYLCASSVEGGQPQHFGDGTRLSIL.

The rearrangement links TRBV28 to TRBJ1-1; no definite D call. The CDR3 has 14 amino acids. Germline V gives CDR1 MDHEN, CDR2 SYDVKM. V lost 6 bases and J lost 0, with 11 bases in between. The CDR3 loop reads CASSLTKLNTEAFF. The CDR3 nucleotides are TGTGCCAGCAGCCTGACAAAATTGAACACTGAAGCTTTCTTT. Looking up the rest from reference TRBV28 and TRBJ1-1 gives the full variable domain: DVKVTQSSRYLVKRTGEKVFLECVQDMDHENMFWYRQDPGLGLRLIYFSYDVKMKEKGDIPEGYSVSREKKERFSLILESASTNQTSMYLCASSLTKLNTEAFFGQGTRLTVV.

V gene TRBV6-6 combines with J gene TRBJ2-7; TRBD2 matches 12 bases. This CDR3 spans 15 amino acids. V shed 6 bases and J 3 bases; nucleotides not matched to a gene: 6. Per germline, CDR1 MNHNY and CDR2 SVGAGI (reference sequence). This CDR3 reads CASSRTSGRFYEQYF. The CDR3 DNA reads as TGTGCCAGCAGCAGAACTAGCGGGAGGTTCTACGAGCAGTACTTC.

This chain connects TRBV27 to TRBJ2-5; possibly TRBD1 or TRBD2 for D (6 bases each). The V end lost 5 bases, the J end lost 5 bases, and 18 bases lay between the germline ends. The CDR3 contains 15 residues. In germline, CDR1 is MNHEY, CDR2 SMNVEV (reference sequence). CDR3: CASSPREGGPETQYF. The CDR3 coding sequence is TGTGCCAGCAGTCCCCGGGAAGGGGGGCCGGAGACCCAGTACTTC.

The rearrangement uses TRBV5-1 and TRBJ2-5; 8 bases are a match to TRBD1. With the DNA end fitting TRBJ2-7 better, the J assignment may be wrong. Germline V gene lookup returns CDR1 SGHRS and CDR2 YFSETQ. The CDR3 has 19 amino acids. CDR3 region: CASRPSLDRGYLTGYEQYF. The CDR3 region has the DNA TGCGCCAGCAGACCCTCCCTAGACAGGGGTTATCTTACCGGCTACGAGCAGTACTTC.

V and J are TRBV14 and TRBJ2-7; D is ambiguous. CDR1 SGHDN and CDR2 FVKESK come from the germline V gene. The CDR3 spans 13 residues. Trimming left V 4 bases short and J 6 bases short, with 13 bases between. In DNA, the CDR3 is TGTGCCAGCAGCCGGCCCCAGTGGGGCGAGCAGTACTTC. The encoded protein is CASSRPQWGEQYF.

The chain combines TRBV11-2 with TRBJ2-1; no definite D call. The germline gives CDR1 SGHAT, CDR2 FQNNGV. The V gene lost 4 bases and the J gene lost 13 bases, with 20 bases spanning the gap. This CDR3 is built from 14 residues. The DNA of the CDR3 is TGTGCCAGCAGCTCCCCCCCGGCTAGAAGGGAACAGTTCTTC. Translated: CASSSPPARREQFF. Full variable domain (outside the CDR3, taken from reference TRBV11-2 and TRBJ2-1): EAGVAQSPRYKIIEKRQSVAFWCNPISGHATLYWYQQILGQGPKLLIQFQNNGVVDDSQLPKDRFSAERLKGVDSTLKIQPAKLEDSAVYLCASSSPPARREQFFGPGTRLTVL.

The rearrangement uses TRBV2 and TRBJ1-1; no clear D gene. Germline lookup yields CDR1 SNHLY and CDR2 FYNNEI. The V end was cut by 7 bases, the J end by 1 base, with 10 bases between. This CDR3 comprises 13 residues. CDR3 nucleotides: TGTGCCAGCACCCTACGAGGGAACACTGAAGCTTTCTTT. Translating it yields CASTLRGNTEAFF. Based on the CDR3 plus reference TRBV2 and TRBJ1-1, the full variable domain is EPEVTQTPSHQVTQMGQEVILRCVPISNHLYFYWYRQILGQKVEFLVSFYNNEISEKSEIFDDQFSVERPDGSNFTLKIRSTKLEDSAMYFCASTLRGNTEAFFGQGTRLTVV.

As DNA, the CDR3 is TGTGCCAGTACAGGACCAGGGGGATACGAGCAGTACTTC. Translating gives CASTGPGGYEQYF. The chain couples TRBV6-1 to TRBJ2-7; 7 bases align to TRBD1. Germline lookup yields CDR1 MNHNS and CDR2 SASEGT. This CDR3 is built from 13 residues. V gave up 9 bases and J gave up 4 bases; unmatched junction bases: 9.

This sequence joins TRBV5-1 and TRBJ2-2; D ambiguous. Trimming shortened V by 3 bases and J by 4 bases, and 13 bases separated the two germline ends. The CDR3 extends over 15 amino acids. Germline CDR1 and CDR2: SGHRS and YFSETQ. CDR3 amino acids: CASSSGLTGTGELFF. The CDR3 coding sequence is TGCGCCAGCAGCTCCGGCCTAACGGGCACCGGGGAGCTGTTTTTT.

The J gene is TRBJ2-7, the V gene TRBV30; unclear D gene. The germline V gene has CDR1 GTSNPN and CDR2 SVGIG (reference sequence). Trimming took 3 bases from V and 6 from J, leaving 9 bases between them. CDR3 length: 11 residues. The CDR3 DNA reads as TGTGCCTGGAGCCCTTCCAGCGAGCAGTACTTC. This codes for CAWSPSSEQYF.

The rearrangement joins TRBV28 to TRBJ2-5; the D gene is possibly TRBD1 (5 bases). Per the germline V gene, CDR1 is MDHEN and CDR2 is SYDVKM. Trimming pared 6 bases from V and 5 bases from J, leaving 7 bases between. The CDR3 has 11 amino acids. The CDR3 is CASSPGETQYF. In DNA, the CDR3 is TGTGCCAGCAGCCCAGGGGAGACCCAGTACTTC.

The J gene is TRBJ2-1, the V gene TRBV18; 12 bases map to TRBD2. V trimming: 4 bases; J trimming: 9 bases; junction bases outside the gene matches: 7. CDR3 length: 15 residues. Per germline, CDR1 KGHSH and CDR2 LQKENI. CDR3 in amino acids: CASSRTSGISSEQFF. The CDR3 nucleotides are TGTGCCAGCTCACGGACTAGCGGGATAAGTAGTGAGCAGTTCTTC.

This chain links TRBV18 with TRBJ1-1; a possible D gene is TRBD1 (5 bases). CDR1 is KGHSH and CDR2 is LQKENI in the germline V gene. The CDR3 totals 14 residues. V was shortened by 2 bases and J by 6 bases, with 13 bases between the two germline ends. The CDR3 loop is CASSPRDLNPEAFF. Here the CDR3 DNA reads TGTGCCAGCTCACCAAGGGACCTCAACCCTGAAGCTTTCTTT.

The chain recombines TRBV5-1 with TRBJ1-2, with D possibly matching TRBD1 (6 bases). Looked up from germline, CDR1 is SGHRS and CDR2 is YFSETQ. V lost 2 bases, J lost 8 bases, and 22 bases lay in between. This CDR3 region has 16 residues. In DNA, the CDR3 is TGCGCCAGCAGCTTCGGGGGGCGCCATACGTTTTACGGCTACACCTTC. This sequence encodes CASSFGGRHTFYGYTF.

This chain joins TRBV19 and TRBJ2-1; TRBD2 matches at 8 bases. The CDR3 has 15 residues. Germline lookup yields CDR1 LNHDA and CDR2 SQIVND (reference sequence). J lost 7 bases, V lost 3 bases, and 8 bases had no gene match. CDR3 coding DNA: TGTGCCAGTAGTATGGGTAGCGGGACTCGAAATGAGCAGTTCTTC. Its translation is CASSMGSGTRNEQFF.

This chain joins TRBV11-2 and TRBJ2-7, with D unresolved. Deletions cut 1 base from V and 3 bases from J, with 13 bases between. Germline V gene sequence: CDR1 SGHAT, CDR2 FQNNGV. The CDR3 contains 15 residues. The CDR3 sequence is CASSLGSGPFYEQYF. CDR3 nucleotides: TGTGCCAGCAGCTTAGGTTCTGGACCCTTCTACGAGCAGTACTTC.